The rows below give T cell receptor beta chains drawn from one sample of a study of blood T cell repertoires in COVID-19. Profiled with immunoSEQ multiplex PCR; TCRdb holds only in-frame clones, not every one. The repertoire consists of fewer than 250,000 clones, with 86% occurring once and the leading ten covering about 2.1%. Sequenced input: PBMCs or T cells enriched from blood (not recorded which). Receptors were obtained from a woman aged 45-65 years who had recovered from COVID-19. Both conserved end residues are part of each CDR3. The D gene is left open where the match is weak. For some rows the clone size is stated as once, few or many, or as a class when expanded; others skip it.

DNA: TGTGCCTGGAGTGTACGGGGGGCTCCTAACTATGGCTACACCTTC
CDR3: CAWSVRGAPNYGYTF
D: NA
size: NA
V: TRBV30
J: TRBJ1-2

DNA: TGCGCCAGCAGCCAGCGAGCGGGGGTTGGCAATGAGCAGTTCTTC
CDR3: CASSQRAGVGNEQFF
D: TRBD2
size: NA
V: TRBV4-1
J: TRBJ2-1

DNA: TGTGCCACCAGTGATAGGTTGGGGGACAGAGGCCCAGATACGCAGTATTTT
CDR3: CATSDRLGDRGPDTQYF
D: TRBD1
size: NA
V: TRBV24-1
J: TRBJ2-3

DNA: TGCGCCAGCACCGGGGGACTGCCCACAGATACGCAGTATTTT
CDR3: CASTGGLPTDTQYF
D: NA
size: few
V: TRBV5-1
J: TRBJ2-3

DNA: TGTGCCAGCAGCTTAGATGGGACAGGGGGCGGTAGCTATGGCTACACCTTC
CDR3: CASSLDGTGGGSYGYTF
D: TRBD1
size: NA
V: TRBV7-3
J: TRBJ1-2

DNA: TGTGCCAGCAGCCCCCTCAGCTCCTACGAGCAGTACTTC
CDR3: CASSPLSSYEQYF
D: NA
size: NA
V: TRBV11-2
J: TRBJ2-7

DNA: TGTGCCAGCTCCTTGATCCTAGCGGGATCATCCGGGGAGCTGTTTTTT
CDR3: CASSLILAGSSGELFF
D: TRBD2
size: NA
V: TRBV18
J: TRBJ2-2

DNA: TGTGCCAGTTCCCGGACTAGCCTCGGCCATGAGCAGTTCTTC
CDR3: CASSRTSLGHEQFF
D: TRBD2
size: NA
V: TRBV19
J: TRBJ2-1

DNA: TGTGCCAGCAGTGAGCGGGAGTCCGAGCAGTACTTC
CDR3: CASSERESEQYF
D: TRBD2
size: NA
V: TRBV2
J: TRBJ2-7

DNA: TGCGCCAGCAGCCAAGTTCTGGGACAGATTGTTAATGAAAAACTGTTTTTT
CDR3: CASSQVLGQIVNEKLFF
D: TRBD1
size: once
V: TRBV4-1
J: TRBJ1-4

DNA: TGTGCCAGCAGTTTTAGGGGTGACACCGGGGAGCTGTTTTTT
CDR3: CASSFRGDTGELFF
D: NA
size: few
V: TRBV13
J: TRBJ2-2

DNA: TGTGCCACCAGTGACTACAGGGATCAGCCCCAGCATTTT
CDR3: CATSDYRDQPQHF
D: NA
size: NA
V: TRBV24-1
J: TRBJ1-5

DNA: TGTGCCAGCAGGGAGAGCCCTGGAGGGCCTTACAATGAGCAGTTCTTC
CDR3: CASRESPGGPYNEQFF
D: NA
size: NA
V: TRBV28
J: TRBJ2-1

DNA: TGTGCCTGTCTCAAGGGGCCCTCCTACGAGCAGTACTTC
CDR3: CACLKGPSYEQYF
D: NA
size: NA
V: TRBV30
J: TRBJ2-7

DNA: TGTGCCATCAGTGACTCAGGACAGTCAGTGAATCAGCCCCAGCATTTT
CDR3: CAISDSGQSVNQPQHF
D: NA
size: NA
V: TRBV10-3
J: TRBJ1-5

DNA: TGTGCCAGCAGTGAACCGGGACACTTCGGTGGCTACACCTTC
CDR3: CASSEPGHFGGYTF
D: NA
size: NA
V: TRBV6-1
J: TRBJ1-2

DNA: TGTGCCAGCTCACCCGGTCTACAAGAGACCCAGTACTTC
CDR3: CASSPGLQETQYF
D: NA
size: NA
V: TRBV18
J: TRBJ2-5

DNA: TGCGCCAGCAGCTTGCGACTAGCGACGAGTGAGCAGTTCTTC
CDR3: CASSLRLATSEQFF
D: TRBD2
size: NA
V: TRBV5-1
J: TRBJ2-1

DNA: TGTGCCAGCAGCCCCACCCGAACAGGGGACACAGATACGCAGTATTTT
CDR3: CASSPTRTGDTDTQYF
D: TRBD1
size: once
V: TRBV7-8
J: TRBJ2-3

DNA: TGTGCCAGCTCGGACCGCGGAGGGTACCACGAGCAGTACTTC
CDR3: CASSDRGGYHEQYF
D: NA
size: NA
V: TRBV18
J: TRBJ2-7

DNA: TGTGCCAGCAGCAGAACCGGGACAGGCTCCAGGTATGGCTACACCTTC
CDR3: CASSRTGTGSRYGYTF
D: TRBD1
size: NA
V: TRBV5-4
J: TRBJ1-2

DNA: TGTGCCTGGAGTCCACGACGGACAGCGAACACCGGGGAGCTGTTTTTT
CDR3: CAWSPRRTANTGELFF
D: NA
size: many
V: TRBV30
J: TRBJ2-2

DNA: TGTGCCAGCAGCCCAGGACACTTTAATTCACCCCTCCACTTT
CDR3: CASSPGHFNSPLHF
D: NA
size: NA
V: TRBV7-6
J: TRBJ1-6

DNA: TGCAGCGTCCAGCGCCGGACAGGGTCCGGCTACACCTTC
CDR3: CSVQRRTGSGYTF
D: TRBD1
size: once
V: TRBV29-1
J: TRBJ1-2

DNA: TGTGCCAGCAGTTACTTGCGGGACACTGAAGCTTTCTTT
CDR3: CASSYLRDTEAFF
D: NA
size: NA
V: TRBV6-2/TRBV6-3
J: TRBJ1-1

DNA: TGTGCCAGCAGCCAAACCGGGGAGCTGTTTTTT
CDR3: CASSQTGELFF
D: NA
size: NA
V: TRBV7-9
J: TRBJ2-2

DNA: TGTGCCAGCTCACCACCGATTTCTAAAGAGACCCAGTACTTC
CDR3: CASSPPISKETQYF
D: NA
size: NA
V: TRBV18
J: TRBJ2-5

DNA: TGTGCCAGCAGCGTAGGGGTGTCGGGGTTGCAGCCCCAGCATTTT
CDR3: CASSVGVSGLQPQHF
D: NA
size: NA
V: TRBV9
J: TRBJ1-5

DNA: TGTGCCAGCGGGGCGGGGTTCACTGGAAACACCATATATTTT
CDR3: CASGAGFTGNTIYF
D: NA
size: NA
V: TRBV2
J: TRBJ1-3

DNA: TGCAGCGTTGAAGATAGTGCAGGGTGGAATGAGCAGTTCTTC
CDR3: CSVEDSAGWNEQFF
D: NA
size: NA
V: TRBV29-1
J: TRBJ2-1

DNA: TGTGCCAGCAGTCACCTAGCGGGTACCTCAGATACGCAGTATTTT
CDR3: CASSHLAGTSDTQYF
D: TRBD2
size: NA
V: TRBV27
J: TRBJ2-3

DNA: TGTGCCACCAGTGACTCCAGGCGGGTAGGCAATCAGCCCCAGCATTTT
CDR3: CATSDSRRVGNQPQHF
D: NA
size: few
V: TRBV24-1
J: TRBJ1-5

DNA: TGCGCCAGCAGCCAAGTGGGCAGGGGGCTCACTGAAGCTTTCTTT
CDR3: CASSQVGRGLTEAFF
D: TRBD1
size: few
V: TRBV4-1
J: TRBJ1-1

DNA: TGTGCCAGTAGTACTGGACAGGGACCTAATGAAAAACTGTTTTTT
CDR3: CASSTGQGPNEKLFF
D: TRBD1
size: NA
V: TRBV19
J: TRBJ1-4

DNA: TGTGCCAGCACCCCTCTTCGTGGACAGGGCAGTGTTGCAGCTTTCTTT
CDR3: CASTPLRGQGSVAAFF
D: TRBD1
size: NA
V: TRBV28
J: TRBJ1-1

DNA: TGTGCCAGCAGCTTCGACAGGGGAGGTGGCTACACCTTC
CDR3: CASSFDRGGGYTF
D: TRBD1
size: NA
V: TRBV6-5
J: TRBJ1-2

DNA: TGCAGCGTTGTCGGGAGGGCCTACGAGCAGTACTTC
CDR3: CSVVGRAYEQYF
D: TRBD2
size: NA
V: TRBV29-1
J: TRBJ2-7

DNA: TGTGCCAGCAGCTTGGGGGGGCAGGTGGCCGTGAGCAATCAGCCCCAGCATTTT
CDR3: CASSLGGQVAVSNQPQHF
D: NA
size: NA
V: TRBV5-6
J: TRBJ1-5

DNA: TGTGCCAGCAGCGGCGGCGGGTCATCAGCCTCTAGTGGCTACACCTTC
CDR3: CASSGGGSSASSGYTF
D: NA
size: once
V: TRBV9
J: TRBJ1-2

DNA: TGTGCCAGCGGTAAGACAGGGTACACTGAAGCTTTCTTT
CDR3: CASGKTGYTEAFF
D: TRBD1
size: few
V: TRBV6-5
J: TRBJ1-1

DNA: TGCGCCAGCAGCGCCCTGACAGGAGGATGGGAGACCCAGTACTTC
CDR3: CASSALTGGWETQYF
D: NA
size: NA
V: TRBV5-1
J: TRBJ2-5

DNA: TGCAGCGTACAGGGGGGACTAGCGGGAGGGCCTTTTTACGAGCAGTACTTC
CDR3: CSVQGGLAGGPFYEQYF
D: TRBD2
size: NA
V: TRBV29-1
J: TRBJ2-7

DNA: TGTGCCAGCAGCTTAGGGGAGGGGGGAAACAATGAGCAGTTCTTC
CDR3: CASSLGEGGNNEQFF
D: NA
size: NA
V: TRBV11-2
J: TRBJ2-1

DNA: TGTGCCATCAGTGAATCTGGTCTTCGGCAGCCCCAGCATTTT
CDR3: CAISESGLRQPQHF
D: NA
size: NA
V: TRBV10-3
J: TRBJ1-5

DNA: TGTGCCAGTAGTATAGACGGGGGACGAAGCAATCAGCCCCAGCATTTT
CDR3: CASSIDGGRSNQPQHF
D: NA
size: NA
V: TRBV19
J: TRBJ1-5

DNA: TGCGCCAGCAGCCACGCCGCGGCCGGGACAAGGGAACTCCGACCCCTCCACTTT
CDR3: CASSHAAAGTRELRPLHF
D: NA
size: NA
V: TRBV4-3
J: TRBJ1-6

DNA: TGTGCCAGCAGCTTAGGGCCGGGACAGGGGTACACCGGGGAGCTGTTTTTT
CDR3: CASSLGPGQGYTGELFF
D: TRBD1
size: NA
V: TRBV7-2
J: TRBJ2-2

DNA: TGCGCCAGCAGCTTATCGACAGTGAACACTGAAGCTTTCTTT
CDR3: CASSLSTVNTEAFF
D: NA
size: NA
V: TRBV5-1
J: TRBJ1-1

DNA: TGTGCCAGCAGGGAGAGTCACGCCTTGTACAATGAGCAGTTCTTC
CDR3: CASRESHALYNEQFF
D: NA
size: NA
V: TRBV27
J: TRBJ2-1

DNA: TGTGCCAGCAGGACAGGGGTCGAGCAGTACTTC
CDR3: CASRTGVEQYF
D: TRBD1
size: NA
V: TRBV6-5
J: TRBJ2-7

DNA: TGTGCCAGCAGCTTTACAGGGGGCCTATTTGCAATGAACACTGAAGCTTTCTTT
CDR3: CASSFTGGLFAMNTEAFF
D: TRBD1
size: NA
V: TRBV7-2
J: TRBJ1-1

DNA: TGTGCCAGCAGCCACTACACAGATACGCAGTATTTT
CDR3: CASSHYTDTQYF
D: NA
size: NA
V: TRBV12-1
J: TRBJ2-3